These T cell receptor beta chains were read from a single sample in a study of blood T cells in healthy people across ages. TCRdb called the 5' RACE reads again in MiXCR, with one record for every CDR3 protein. The sample records about 800,000 distinct CDR3 sequences, more than 35% being singletons. Source material: blood. The receptors stem from an elderly man in good health. The CDR3 runs from the conserved cysteine through the conserved F or W. A D gene is named only where the DNA matches it firmly. Part of the rows lack a size; the others show once, few, many or a class for expanded clones.

abundance,j_gene,v_gene,d_gene,CDR3aa,CDR3nt
NA,TRBJ2-5,TRBV5-4,TRBD2,CASSLASGRGNEQYF,TGTGCCAGCAGCTTGGCTAGCGGGAGGGGCAATGAGCAGTACTTC
NA,TRBJ2-1,TRBV7-2,NA,CASSLDTGAQFF,TGTGCCAGCAGCTTAGATACCGGGGCGCAGTTCTTC
NA,TRBJ2-4,TRBV15,TRBD2,CATSALAGGPYDQYF,TGTGCCACCAGCGCACTAGCGGGAGGTCCCTACGATCAGTACTTC
NA,TRBJ2-7,TRBV7-9,TRBD1,CASSLKAPGDRGAYEQYF,TGTGCCAGCAGCTTAAAAGCCCCCGGGGACAGGGGCGCCTACGAGCAGTACTTC
few,TRBJ2-3,TRBV5-1,TRBD1,CASSYRDSLDTQYF,TGCGCCAGCAGCTACCGGGACAGTTTAGATACGCAGTATTTT
many,TRBJ2-1,TRBV20-1,TRBD2,CSALAGGSVYEQFF,TGCAGTGCTTTAGCGGGAGGGAGTGTCTATGAGCAGTTCTTC
NA,TRBJ2-1,TRBV27,TRBD1,CASSSGQGFGGQFF,TGTGCCAGCAGTTCGGGACAGGGGTTTGGGGGGCAGTTCTTC
NA,TRBJ2-5,TRBV5-1,TRBD2,CASSSQTSGTQETQYF,TGCGCCAGCAGCTCTCAGACTAGCGGAACGCAAGAGACCCAGTACTTC
few,TRBJ2-2,TRBV28,NA,CASSVLRADTGELFF,TGTGCCAGCAGCGTTCTGCGGGCAGACACCGGGGAGCTGTTTTTT
NA,TRBJ2-1,TRBV5-1,TRBD1,CASSVRDRANEQFF,TGCGCCAGCAGCGTAAGGGACAGGGCTAATGAGCAGTTCTTC
once,TRBJ2-5,TRBV5-4,TRBD2,CASSPPGLAGVGETQYF,TGTGCCAGCAGCCCGCCGGGACTAGCGGGAGTAGGGGAGACCCAGTACTTC
few,TRBJ2-5,TRBV4-2,TRBD2,CASSLGFGGDQETQYF,TGTGCCAGCAGCCTAGGGTTTGGGGGGGATCAAGAGACCCAGTACTTC
NA,TRBJ2-5,TRBV20-1,TRBD2,CSARVRIPGLAGDWKTQYF,TGCAGTGCTAGAGTCCGTATCCCGGGACTAGCGGGAGATTGGAAGACCCAGTACTTC
once,TRBJ2-3,TRBV27,NA,CASSQSRAWTVQIDTQYF,TGTGCCAGCAGCCAATCGCGCGCATGGACAGTGCAGATAGATACGCAGTATTTT
NA,TRBJ2-5,TRBV5-1,TRBD2,CASSFAGTSGRNEQYF,TGCGCCAGCAGCTTCGCCGGGACTAGCGGGAGAAATGAGCAGTACTTC
NA,TRBJ2-7,TRBV6-1,TRBD1,CASSEKIQGRKYEQYF,TGTGCCAGCAGTGAAAAAATACAGGGGCGCAAGTACGAGCAGTACTTC
NA,TRBJ1-2,TRBV28,NA,CASRVDRNYGYTF,TGTGCCAGCAGGGTCGACAGAAACTATGGCTACACCTTC
NA,TRBJ2-4,TRBV7-2,TRBD1,CASRGQGERAKNIQYF,TGTGCCAGCAGAGGACAGGGCGAACGAGCCAAAAACATTCAGTACTTC
many,TRBJ1-5,TRBV12-3/TRBV12-4,TRBD1,CASTRTGEYQPQHF,TGTGCCAGCACCCGGACAGGGGAGTATCAGCCCCAGCATTTT
NA,TRBJ1-5,TRBV7-8,NA,CASSPPQGDLISNQPQHF,TGTGCCAGCAGCCCGCCCCAGGGTGATTTAATTAGCAATCAGCCCCAGCATTTT
many,TRBJ1-5,TRBV12-3/TRBV12-4,NA,CASSQGRGNQPQHF,TGTGCCAGCAGTCAGGGGAGGGGCAATCAGCCCCAGCATTTT
NA,TRBJ2-1,TRBV20-1,NA,CSWESSEQFF,TGCAGTTGGGAGTCTTCTGAGCAGTTCTTC
few,TRBJ2-5,TRBV15,TRBD1,CATSRDMGQGYF,TGTGCCACCAGCAGAGATATGGGACAGGGGTACTTC